The present T cell receptor (beta chain) was sequenced within a study of T cells in tuberculosis. Study information: IGRA-negative adolescents, IGRA-positive adolescents with latent tuberculosis and adults with active tuberculosis formed this South African cohort.

Some clones are missing from TCRdb's copy, which holds only in-frame ones; the method was immunoSEQ multiplex PCR. The sample lists around 30,000 clones; 92% were seen once. The CDR3 totals 13 residues. The germline gives CDR1 MNHNS, CDR2 SASEGT. V was pared by 2 bases and J by 10 bases, with 3 bases of the junction left unmatched. Time point reported: new active TB diagnosis, blood taken before or within 7 days of starting treatment. On average approximately 100,000 T cells per donor were immunosequenced. This clonotype was sampled from an adult with tuberculosis. The rearrangement joins TRBV6-1 to TRBJ2-4; 9 positions match TRBD2. The sample consisted of PBMCs, taken at tuberculosis diagnosis. The chain's CDR3 is CASSESGRNIQYF. In nucleotides, the CDR3 is TGTGCCAGCAGTGAAAGCGGGAGGAATATTCAGTACTTC.